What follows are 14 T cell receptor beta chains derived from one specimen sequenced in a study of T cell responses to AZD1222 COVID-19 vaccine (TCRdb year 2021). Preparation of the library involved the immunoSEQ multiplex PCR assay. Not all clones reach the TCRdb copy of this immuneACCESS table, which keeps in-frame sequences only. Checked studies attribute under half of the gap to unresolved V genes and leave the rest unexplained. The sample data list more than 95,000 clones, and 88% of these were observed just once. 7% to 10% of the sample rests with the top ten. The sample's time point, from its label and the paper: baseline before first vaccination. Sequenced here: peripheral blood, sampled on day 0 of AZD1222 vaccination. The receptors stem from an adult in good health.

The CDR3 reads CASSEVGRLADNEQFF. The DNA for the CDR3 is TGTGCCAGCAGCGAGGTAGGGAGACTAGCGGACAATGAGCAGTTCTTC. This chain connects TRBV9 to TRBJ2-1; TRBD2 matches 9 bases. The CDR3 runs to 16 residues. Germline lookup yields CDR1 SGDLS and CDR2 YYNGEE. The trim removed 3 bases at V and 5 bases at J, leaving 9 bases unmatched.

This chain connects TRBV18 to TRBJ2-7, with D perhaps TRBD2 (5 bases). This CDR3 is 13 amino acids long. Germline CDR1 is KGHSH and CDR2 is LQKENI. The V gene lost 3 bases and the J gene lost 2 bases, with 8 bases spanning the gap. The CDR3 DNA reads TGTGCCAGCTCACCGGATAGCGCCTACGAGCAGTACTTC. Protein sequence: CASSPDSAYEQYF.

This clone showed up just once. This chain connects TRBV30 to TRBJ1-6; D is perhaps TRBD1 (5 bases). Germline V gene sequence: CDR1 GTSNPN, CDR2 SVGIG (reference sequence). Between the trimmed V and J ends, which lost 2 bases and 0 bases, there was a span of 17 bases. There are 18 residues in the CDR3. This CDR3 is CAWSPRQGQSSYNSPLHF. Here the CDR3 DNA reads TGTGCCTGGAGTCCCCGCCAGGGCCAGAGCTCCTATAATTCACCCCTCCACTTT.

CDR3 amino acids: CASSYSRLAAREQYF. CDR3 DNA: TGTGCCAGCAGTTACTCGAGACTAGCGGCGAGAGAGCAGTACTTC. This chain joins TRBV6-5 and TRBJ2-7, with 9 bases fitting TRBD2. J gave up 7 bases and V 0 bases, and 7 bases lay outside the gene matches. From germline, CDR1 is MNHEY and CDR2 SVGAGI. The CDR3 is 15 residues long.

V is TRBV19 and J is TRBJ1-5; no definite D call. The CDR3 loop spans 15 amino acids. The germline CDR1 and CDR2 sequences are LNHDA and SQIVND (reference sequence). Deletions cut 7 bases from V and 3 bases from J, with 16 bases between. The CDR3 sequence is CASTPYGTFNQPQHF. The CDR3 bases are TGTGCCAGTACCCCGTACGGCACCTTCAATCAGCCCCAGCATTTT.

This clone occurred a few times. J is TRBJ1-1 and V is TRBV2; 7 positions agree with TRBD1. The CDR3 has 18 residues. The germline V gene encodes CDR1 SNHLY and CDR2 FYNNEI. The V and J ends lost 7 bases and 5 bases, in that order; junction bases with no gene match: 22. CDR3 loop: CASIYGRTGLELMTEAFF. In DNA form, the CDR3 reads TGTGCCAGCATATATGGAAGGACAGGATTAGAATTGATGACTGAAGCTTTCTTT.

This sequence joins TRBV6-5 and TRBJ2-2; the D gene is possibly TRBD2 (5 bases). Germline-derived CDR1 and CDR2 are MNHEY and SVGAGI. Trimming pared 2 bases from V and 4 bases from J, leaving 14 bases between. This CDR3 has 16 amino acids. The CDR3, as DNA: TGTGCCAGCAGTTACACGCGGAGCGGTGGCACCGGGGAGCTGTTTTTT. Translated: CASSYTRSGGTGELFF.

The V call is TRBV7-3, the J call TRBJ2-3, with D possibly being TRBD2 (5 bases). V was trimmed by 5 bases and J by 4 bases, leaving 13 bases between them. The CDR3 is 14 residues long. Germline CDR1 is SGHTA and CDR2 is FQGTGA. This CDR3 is CASSPPPGADTQYF. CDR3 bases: TGTGCCAGCAGCCCCCCTCCCGGGGCAGATACGCAGTATTTT.

The CDR3 is CASLTRSGSNEQYF. CDR3 DNA: TGTGCCAGCTTAACCCGGAGCGGGAGCAACGAGCAGTACTTC. The V call is TRBV18, the J call TRBJ2-7; 8 nucleotides agree with TRBD2. V gave up 7 bases and J gave up 5 bases; unmatched junction bases: 10. The germline gives CDR1 KGHSH, CDR2 LQKENI. The CDR3 covers 14 residues.

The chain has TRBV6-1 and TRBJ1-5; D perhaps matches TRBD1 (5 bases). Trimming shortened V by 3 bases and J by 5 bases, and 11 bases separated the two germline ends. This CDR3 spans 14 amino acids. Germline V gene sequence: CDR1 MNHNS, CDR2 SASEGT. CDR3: CASSEGQYHQPQHF. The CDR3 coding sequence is TGTGCCAGCAGTGAGGGGCAGTATCATCAGCCCCAGCATTTT.

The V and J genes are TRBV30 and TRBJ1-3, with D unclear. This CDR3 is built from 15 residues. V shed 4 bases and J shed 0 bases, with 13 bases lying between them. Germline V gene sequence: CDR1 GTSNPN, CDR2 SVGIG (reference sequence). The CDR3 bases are TGTGCCTGGAAATATTATGGATCCTCTGGAAACACCATATATTTT. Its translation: CAWKYYGSSGNTIYF.

The CDR3 region is CASSLVEGQPQHF. In DNA, the CDR3 is TGTGCCAGCAGCTTAGTGGAGGGTCAGCCCCAGCATTTT. The V gene is TRBV7-8, the J gene TRBJ1-5; D gene uncertain. Trimming pared 1 base from V and 6 bases from J, leaving 7 bases between. This CDR3 comprises 13 residues. Looked up from germline, CDR1 is SGHVS and CDR2 is FQNEAQ.

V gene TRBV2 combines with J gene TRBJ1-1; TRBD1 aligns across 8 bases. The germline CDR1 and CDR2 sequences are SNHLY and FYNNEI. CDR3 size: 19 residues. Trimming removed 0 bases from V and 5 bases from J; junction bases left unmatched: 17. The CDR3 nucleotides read TGTGCCAGCAGTGAAGCGCTAATGAGACAGGGGATTGGGGCGACTGAAGCTTTCTTT. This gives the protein CASSEALMRQGIGATEAFF. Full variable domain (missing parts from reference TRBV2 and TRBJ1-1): EPEVTQTPSHQVTQMGQEVILRCVPISNHLYFYWYRQILGQKVEFLVSFYNNEISEKSEIFDDQFSVERPDGSNFTLKIRSTKLEDSAMYFCASSEALMRQGIGATEAFFGQGTRLTVV.

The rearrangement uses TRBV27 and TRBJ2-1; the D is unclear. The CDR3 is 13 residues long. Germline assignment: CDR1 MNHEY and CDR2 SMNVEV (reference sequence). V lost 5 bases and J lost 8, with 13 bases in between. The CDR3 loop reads CASSPTLTYEQFF. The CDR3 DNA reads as TGTGCCAGCAGTCCCACCCTGACTTATGAGCAGTTCTTC.